A selection of T cell receptor beta chains follows, all from one sample in a study of blood T cell repertoires in COVID-19. Sequenced by immunoSEQ multiplex PCR; TCRdb stores in-frame clones only, minus some. The sample records around 80,000 clones, about nine tenths being singletons. Material: peripheral blood. The receptors come from a human donor in a cohort sampled during active COVID-19. Each CDR3 is given with its conserved first and last residue. The order of the fields is V gene, CDR3 length, CDR3 protein.

>TRBV13|16
CASSPAGAAFNYGYTF
>TRBV11-2|14
CASSPGTRVNIQYF
>TRBV5-1|15
CASSYGLATGNEQFF
>TRBV6-4|16
CASSDSISGGQETQYF
>TRBV7-2|15
CASSYSGQGDTEAFF
>TRBV29-1|17
CSAYTTTVGSPGNTIYF
>TRBV20-1|12
CSASGASYEQYF
>TRBV10-3|16
CAISLGWTGPHNEQFF
>TRBV6-5|13
CASSPRVRDTQYF
>TRBV6-1|16
CASSDRGVGGNQPQHF
>TRBV10-3|15
CAIGGVERGPYEQYF
>TRBV19|13
CASSKQGAQPQHF